These 13 T cell receptor beta chains were sequenced from one sample in a study of blood T cells in healthy people across ages (dated by TCRdb to the mid-2010s). Library preparation was by 5' RACE. For sequencing, an Illumina HiSeq 2500 was employed. A second PCR of 7 to 11 cycles was run with a J-beta primer mix and a sample-barcoded 5' primer. TCRdb trimmed public reads at Q25 via fastp, called clones via MiXCR and kept in-frame beta chains. When rows share a CDR3 protein, they turn into one entry using the most common DNA and genes. For this sample there are 870,000 or so distinct CDR3 sequences; around 30% appear just once. Of the sample, about 18% falls within the top ten clones. The sequenced sample was blood. The receptors originated from a woman older than 75 in good health.

This clonotype was seen ten or more times. The chain couples TRBV7-2 to TRBJ2-7; unclear D gene. Trimming shortened V by 6 bases and J by 3 bases, and 9 bases separated the two germline ends. This CDR3 contains 12 residues. CDR1 is SGHTA, CDR2 FQGNSA, per germline. The CDR3 protein is CASRGQNYEQYF. Here the CDR3 DNA reads TGTGCCAGCAGAGGGCAGAACTACGAGCAGTACTTC.

This clonotype was detected many times. The V gene is TRBV7-2, the J gene TRBJ2-3; 9 bases fit TRBD1. The CDR3 sequence is 15 residues long. J was trimmed by 5 bases and V by 8 bases; bases with no gene match: 11. CDR1 and CDR2 (germline): SGHTA, FQGNSA. CDR3: CASGRYGQGRDTQYF. The CDR3 DNA follows: TGTGCCAGCGGCCGATACGGACAGGGGAGAGATACGCAGTATTTT.

In its sample, this clonotype was seen many times. This sequence joins TRBV20-1 and TRBJ2-7; a possible D gene is TRBD1 (6 bases). With 4 bases removed from V and 6 bases from J, the gap between germline ends came to 13 bases. The CDR3 length is 12 residues. The V gene's germline CDR1 is DFQATT and CDR2 SNEGSKA (reference sequence). CDR3 amino acids: CSATLGAVEQYF. The CDR3 DNA sequence: TGCAGTGCTACTTTGGGGGCGGTCGAGCAGTACTTC.

About this clonotype: This may stem from a read error, because a much larger clone lies one nucleotide away. The V and J genes are TRBV7-9 and TRBJ1-4, with D perhaps matching TRBD1 (5 bases). CDR1 and CDR2 from the germline V gene are SEHNR and FQNEAQ (reference sequence). This CDR3 spans 18 amino acids. The CDR3 spells CASSPTPGTTGGGEKRFF. The CDR3 region has the DNA TGTGCCAGCAGCCCAACTCCCGGGACCACCGGTGGAGGAGAAAAACGGTTTTTT.

The chain joins TRBV27 to TRBJ2-5; TRBD2 might be the D (6 bases). CDR1 is MNHEY and CDR2 is SMNVEV in the germline V gene (reference sequence). The CDR3 contains 17 residues. V lost 1 base and J 5 bases, leaving 20 bases between the germline ends. Here the CDR3 DNA reads TGTGCCAGCAGTTTATTGGCCATAGCGGCAGCTAGGGAGACCCAGTACTTC. Translated, it gives CASSLLAIAAARETQYF.

About this clonotype: This may stem from a read error, because a much larger clone lies one nucleotide away. The chain combines TRBV6-5 with TRBJ2-1; D is unresolved. There are 13 residues in the CDR3. The V and J ends lost 2 bases and 8 bases respectively, with 10 bases between them. Germline CDR1 reads MNHEY; CDR2 reads SVGAGI. DNA for the CDR3: TGTGCCAGCAGTTACGACTTATACGATGAGCAGTTCTTC. Its protein is CASSYDLYDEQFF.

V usage is TRBV5-1 and J usage is TRBJ2-5, with 8 bases matching TRBD1. Matching the DNA end better, TRBJ2-7 makes the J call doubtful. Germline V gene data show CDR1 as SGHRS and CDR2 as YFSETQ. CDR3 length equals 16 residues. The CDR3 DNA follows: TGCGCCAGCAGCTTGGACTCAGGGGGCTCCCCCTACGAGCAGTACTTC. It translates to CASSLDSGGSPYEQYF.

This clonotype occurred many times. The chain is built from TRBV29-1 and TRBJ2-7; TRBD2 might be the D (7 bases). CDR3 length: 13 residues. Germline V gives CDR1 SQVTM, CDR2 ANQGSEA. The germline V and J ends were trimmed by 5 bases and 3 bases, with 14 bases remaining between them. The CDR3 DNA reads TGCAGCGTTAGCGCGGGGGCTCACTACGAGCAGTACTTC. Its translation is CSVSAGAHYEQYF.

This clonotype was observed at least ten times. The rearrangement links TRBV20-1 to TRBJ2-3, with 8 positions matching TRBD2. This CDR3 spans 14 amino acids. CDR1 and CDR2 (germline): DFQATT, SNEGSKA (reference sequence). The trim removed 6 bases at V and 1 base at J, leaving 6 bases unmatched. Here the CDR3 reads CSAIAGFRTDTQYF. The CDR3 DNA reads as TGCAGTGCCATAGCGGGGTTTCGCACAGATACGCAGTATTTT.

This clonotype was seen many times. This chain connects TRBV12-3 or TRBV12-4 to TRBJ2-6; no clear D gene. This CDR3 region has 15 residues. The germline V and J ends were trimmed by 6 bases and 0 bases, with 9 bases remaining between them. Here the CDR3 reads CASSRRSSGANVLTF. For the CDR3, the DNA is TGTGCCAGCAGCCGTCGTAGCTCTGGGGCCAACGTCCTGACTTTC.

The V gene is TRBV6-1, the J gene TRBJ1-1; TRBD1 aligns across 7 bases. The CDR3 totals 17 residues. V gave up 2 bases and J gave up 3 bases; unmatched junction bases: 12. The germline V gene has CDR1 MNHNS and CDR2 SASEGT. The CDR3 sequence is CASSETRPGRGDTEAFF. DNA of the CDR3: TGTGCCAGCAGTGAAACCCGACCGGGCAGGGGGGACACTGAAGCTTTCTTT.

In this sample, this clonotype turned up many times. The chain uses TRBV6-1 and TRBJ1-2, with D unclear. CDR1 MNHNS and CDR2 SASEGT come from the germline V gene. V lost 2 bases, J lost 0 bases, and 7 bases lay in between. CDR3 length: 14 amino acids. In nucleotides, the CDR3 is TGTGCCAGCAGTGAACAGTCAACTAACTATGGCTACACCTTC. Protein sequence: CASSEQSTNYGYTF.

J is TRBJ1-2 and V is TRBV12-3 or TRBV12-4, with unresolved D. V was trimmed by 5 bases and J by 6 bases, leaving 16 bases between them. The CDR3 totals 14 residues. The CDR3 sequence: CASSPLRERHGYTF. The CDR3 coding sequence is TGTGCCAGCAGTCCCCTTAGGGAGAGGCATGGCTACACCTTC.